This entry concerns a single T cell receptor (beta chain). This entry comes from a study of blood T cell repertoires in COVID-19. Study overall: Spain, Italy and the United States supplied samples that represented acute and convalescent COVID-19. Nucleic acid was either cDNA or gDNA, and it came from T cells, B-cell-depleted T cells, or PBMCs.

CDR3 length: 15 amino acids. V was clipped by 0 bases and J by 2 bases, with 10 bases between them. Germline loops: CDR1 LNHDA, CDR2 SQIVND (reference sequence). In the original processing: From reference gene primer amplification, estimates of nucleated cell counts were derived. Some clones are missing from TCRdb's copy, which holds only in-frame ones; the method was immunoSEQ multiplex PCR. Clone size and the V and J calls come from that table; the DNA yielded D and trimming. The sample contains 130,000 or so clones, about four fifths of which appear only once. The sequencing input was peripheral blood. The rearrangement links TRBV19 to TRBJ1-1; D uncertain. The sequence came from a human donor in a cohort sampled during active COVID-19. CDR3 sequence reads: CASSIDRRQNTEAFF. CDR3 nucleotides: TGTGCCAGTAGTATAGATCGGAGGCAAAACACTGAAGCTTTCTTT.